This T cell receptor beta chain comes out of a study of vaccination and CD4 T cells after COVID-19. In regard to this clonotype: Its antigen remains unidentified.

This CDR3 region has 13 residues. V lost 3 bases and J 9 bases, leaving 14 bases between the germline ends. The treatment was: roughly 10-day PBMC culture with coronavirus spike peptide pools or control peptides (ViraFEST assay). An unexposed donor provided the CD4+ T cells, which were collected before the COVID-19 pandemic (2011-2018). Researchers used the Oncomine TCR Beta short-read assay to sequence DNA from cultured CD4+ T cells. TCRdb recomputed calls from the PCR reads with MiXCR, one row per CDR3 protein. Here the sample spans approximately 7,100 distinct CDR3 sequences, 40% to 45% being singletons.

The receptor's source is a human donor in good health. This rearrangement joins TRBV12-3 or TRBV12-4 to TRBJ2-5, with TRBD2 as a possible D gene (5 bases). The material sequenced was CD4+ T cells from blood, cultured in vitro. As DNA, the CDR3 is TGTGCCAGCAGTTTGGGAGAGCCGAGGGCCCAGTACTTC. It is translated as CASSLGEPRAQYF.